The 7 T cell receptor beta chains given below trace back to one sample, sequenced in a study of vaccination effects on CD4 cells after COVID-19. Libraries were prepared by immunoSEQ multiplex PCR; TCRdb keeps only in-frame clonotypes and omits some of them. The profile covers about 41,000 clones, with 77% appearing a single time and approximately 2.9% taken by the ten largest. Which antigens these TCRs recognize remains unknown. Ahead of sequencing, the ViraFEST assay grew antigen-specific CD4+ T cells using viral peptide pools. Isolation of CD4+ T cells took place after ten to eleven days of culture. People in the vaccine group had not been infected with SARS-CoV-2 before, and their nucleocapsid antibodies were negative. This specimen consisted of CD4+ T cells from PBMCs cultured with HCoV-NL63 spike peptides, obtained before COVID-19 vaccination. All receptors derive from a human donor who received a COVID-19 vaccine.

The CDR3 bases are TGTGCCAGCAGCTTGGTACAGGGGGGGACCGGGGAGCTGTTTTTT. This codes for CASSLVQGGTGELFF. The V call is TRBV5-6, the J call TRBJ2-2, with D possibly being TRBD1 (8 bases). Germline V gene lookup returns CDR1 SGHDT and CDR2 YYEEEE. CDR3 length equals 15 residues. Trimming removed 0 bases at V and 5 bases at J, with 11 bases between.

This clone was found once. This rearrangement joins TRBV10-3 to TRBJ2-3; 9 bases are a match to TRBD1. This CDR3 is built from 15 residues. Germline CDR1 reads ENHRY; CDR2 reads SYGVKD. Trimming at V came to 1 base and at J to 2 bases, leaving 1 base not matched to a gene. CDR3 sequence (DNA): TGTGCCATCAGTGAGTGGGACAGGGACACAGATACGCAGTATTTT. This encodes CAISEWDRDTDTQYF.

For the CDR3, the DNA is TGTGCCAGCAGCTTAGCGTTTTGGGGCTCTGGAAACACCATATATTTT. Translated, it gives CASSLAFWGSGNTIYF. The rearrangement joins TRBV11-2 to TRBJ1-3; D is unresolved. V was trimmed by 1 base and J by 0 bases, leaving 10 bases between them. The CDR3 has 16 residues. In germline, CDR1 is SGHAT, CDR2 FQNNGV.

The chain combines TRBV24-1 with TRBJ2-1; a possible D gene is TRBD2 (5 bases). Per germline, CDR1 KGHDR and CDR2 SFDVKD. V dropped 1 base and J dropped 1 base, with 22 bases sitting between them. CDR3 size: 20 residues. CDR3 nucleotides: TGTGCCACCAGTGATTTAGAAGCGGAGTCTCAAGAAGAGTCCTACAATGAGCAGTTCTTC. The encoded protein is CATSDLEAESQEESYNEQFF.

J is TRBJ1-5 and V is TRBV5-1; TRBD1 might be the D (5 bases). Looked up from germline, CDR1 is SGHRS and CDR2 is YFSETQ. V lost 0 bases, J lost 2 bases, and 6 bases lay in between. The CDR3 extends over 14 amino acids. The CDR3 reads CASSLVGGNQPQHF. The CDR3 nucleotides read TGCGCCAGCAGCTTGGTAGGGGGCAATCAGCCCCAGCATTTT.

The chain recombines TRBV9 with TRBJ2-3; D might be TRBD1 (5 bases). The V end lost 3 bases, the J end lost 4 bases, and 12 bases lay between the germline ends. CDR3 size: 14 residues. From germline, CDR1 is SGDLS and CDR2 YYNGEE. CDR3: CASSEAGSSDTQYF. The CDR3 nucleotides are TGTGCCAGCAGCGAGGCAGGGTCATCAGATACGCAGTATTTT.

This rearrangement joins TRBV7-3 to TRBJ2-3; weak D call: TRBD1 (5 bases). The CDR3 consists of 16 residues. From germline, CDR1 is SGHTA and CDR2 FQGTGA. The V end lost 2 bases, the J end lost 2 bases, and 14 bases lay between the germline ends. In nucleotides, the CDR3 is TGTGCCAGCAGCTTAGTGCAGGGTACAAACACAGATACGCAGTATTTT. Protein: CASSLVQGTNTDTQYF.